This TCR beta chain was captured in a study of CD8+CD57+ T cells in acquired aplastic anemia. Study at large: Each DNA sample taken from sorted CD4+ and CD8+ cells came to 3.2 ug on average. Whole-study results and caveats: Between patients and controls, over 25 CD8+ CDR3 sequences were found in common.

To note about this clonotype: The antigen is not known.

Selection for sequencing was limited to patients who had shown CD8+CD57+ cell expansion by flow cytometry. Patients were untreated when blood was sampled. The CDR3 consists of 15 residues. Germline V lookup: CDR1 MGHDK, CDR2 SYGVNS. With 10 bases removed from V and 2 bases from J, the gap between germline ends came to 17 bases. TCR beta VDJ and CDR3 were profiled, and genomic DNA was the template. TCRdb redid the calling of the reads with MiXCR, one entry per CDR3 protein. The sample holds approximately 190,000 distinct CDR3 sequences, around 47% seen once. The V call is TRBV25-1, the J call TRBJ1-4; possible D gene TRBD1, 6 bases. The source of this sequence is a human donor with aplastic anemia. The source material was sorted CD4+, CD8+, or CD8+CD57+ T cells (not recorded which) from PBMCs. The CDR3 protein is CATQDSGATNEKLFF. The CDR3 DNA reads as TGTGCCACACAGGACTCAGGGGCGACTAATGAAAAACTGTTTTTT.